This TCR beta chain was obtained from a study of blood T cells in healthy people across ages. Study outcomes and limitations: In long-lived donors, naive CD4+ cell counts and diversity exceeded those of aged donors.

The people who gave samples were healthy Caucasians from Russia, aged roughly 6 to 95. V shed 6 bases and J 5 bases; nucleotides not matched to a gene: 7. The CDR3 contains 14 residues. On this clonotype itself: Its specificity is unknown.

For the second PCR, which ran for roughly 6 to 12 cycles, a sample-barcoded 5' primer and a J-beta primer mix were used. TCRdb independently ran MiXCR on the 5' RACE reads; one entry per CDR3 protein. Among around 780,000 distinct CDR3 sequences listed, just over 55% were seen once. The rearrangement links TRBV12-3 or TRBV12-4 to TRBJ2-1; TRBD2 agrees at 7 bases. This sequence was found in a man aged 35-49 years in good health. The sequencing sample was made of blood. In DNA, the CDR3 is TGTGCCAGCAGGGAATGGAGCGGGGACAATGAGCAGTTCTTC. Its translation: CASREWSGDNEQFF.